These T cell receptor beta chains were read from a single sample in a study of T cells in localized non-small cell lung cancer. TCRdb's copy holds only in-frame clones and misses some; the assay was immunoSEQ multiplex PCR. Counted here are about 47,000 clones, roughly 86% occurring once; the ten biggest clones make up 2.5%. Sequencing used PBMCs, obtained before any cancer treatment. Receptors were obtained from a man aged 35 to 69 with stage II lung adenocarcinoma. Each CDR3 is given with its conserved first and last residue. A D gene is named only where the DNA matches it firmly. The listing skips clone size in some rows; elsewhere it reads once, few, many or a size class.

D	V	size	J	DNA	CDR3
-	TRBV7-9	-	TRBJ1-2	TGTGCCAGCAGCACAACGGGTTCCTTCGCCCTTGGCTACACCTTC	CASSTTGSFALGYTF
-	TRBV5-1	-	TRBJ1-1	TGCGCCAGCAGCTTGGACGCGGCCCGGGGCACTGAAGCTTTCTTT	CASSLDAARGTEAFF
-	TRBV19	-	TRBJ2-1	TGTGCCAGTAGTAGCCTAGTTAATGAGCAGTTCTTC	CASSSLVNEQFF
TRBD1	TRBV4-1	-	TRBJ1-4	TGCGCCAGCAGCTTTCCAGGGGGCTCTAATGAAAAACTGTTTTTT	CASSFPGGSNEKLFF
-	TRBV27	once	TRBJ2-4	TGTGCCAGCAGTCCCCAAGGCCACCCCAACATTCAGTACTTC	CASSPQGHPNIQYF
-	TRBV7-3	-	TRBJ1-1	TGTGCCAGCAGCTTACGGGGGGCGGGAACTGAAGCTTTCTTT	CASSLRGAGTEAFF
-	TRBV6-5	-	TRBJ1-2	TGTGCCAGCAGTTATGGGGCTTCCAACTATGGCTACACCTTC	CASSYGASNYGYTF
-	TRBV19	-	TRBJ1-5	TGTGCCAGTACCCCAGGGACGCCTAGCAATCAGCCCCAGCATTTT	CASTPGTPSNQPQHF
TRBD2	TRBV9	few	TRBJ2-5	TGTGCCAGCAGCCATTCACTAGCGGGGGCGGGGTCCCAAGAGACCCAGTACTTC	CASSHSLAGAGSQETQYF
-	TRBV6-1	-	TRBJ2-2	TGTGCCAGCAGTGATGAGGGTACCGGGGAGCTGTTTTTT	CASSDEGTGELFF
-	TRBV6-5	-	TRBJ1-1	TGTGCCAGTGGTGAGCACACTGAAGCTTTCTTT	CASGEHTEAFF
TRBD1	TRBV7-6	-	TRBJ2-2	TGTGCCAGCAGCCGGACAGGGGCGAACACCGGGGAGCTGTTTTTT	CASSRTGANTGELFF
-	TRBV7-3	-	TRBJ2-1	TGTGCCAGCAGCCCCACACACAACTCCTATAATGAGCAGTTCTTC	CASSPTHNSYNEQFF
TRBD1	TRBV9	-	TRBJ1-2	TGTGCCAGCAGCGTAGACAGGGGAGGCTACACCTTC	CASSVDRGGYTF
TRBD1	TRBV27	-	TRBJ2-1	TGTGCCAGCAGTTACCCGGGACAGGGGCGACATGAGCAGTTCTTC	CASSYPGQGRHEQFF
-	TRBV4-1	-	TRBJ1-3	TGCGCCAGCAGCCACCCCACGGTTGGAAACACCATATATTTT	CASSHPTVGNTIYF
-	TRBV6-6	medium-sized	TRBJ1-2	TGTGCCAGCAGTTACGAATCCTATGGCTACACCTTC	CASSYESYGYTF
-	TRBV6-1	-	TRBJ1-1	TGTGCCAGCAGTGACGCTTGGAGCACTGAAGCTTTCTTT	CASSDAWSTEAFF
-	TRBV7-9	once	TRBJ1-2	TGTGCCAGCTTTCAGATGGGGGAGTACTATGGCTACACCTTC	CASFQMGEYYGYTF
TRBD2	TRBV4-2	-	TRBJ2-1	TGTGCCAGCAGCCAAGATCCCCAGCGGGGCTATGAGCAGTTCTTC	CASSQDPQRGYEQFF
-	TRBV4-1	-	TRBJ2-5	TGCGCCAGCAGCCAAACTAAAGAGACCCAGTACTTC	CASSQTKETQYF
-	TRBV28	-	TRBJ1-5	TGTGCCAGCAGTTCTACCCTACGACAGGCGCGAGGGCCCCAGCATTTT	CASSSTLRQARGPQHF
-	TRBV2	-	TRBJ2-3	TGTGCCAGCAGGTTTTACACAGATACGCAGTATTTT	CASRFYTDTQYF
TRBD1	TRBV5-6	few	TRBJ2-6	TGTGCCAGCAGCGGGGACAGGGGGTCTGGGGCCAACGTCCTGACTTTC	CASSGDRGSGANVLTF
TRBD2	TRBV27	few	TRBJ2-3	TGTGCCAGCAGTCTCCGTTCGAAGCGGGGCGGAGATACGCAGTATTTT	CASSLRSKRGGDTQYF
-	TRBV27	-	TRBJ2-1	TGTGCCAACTCCCTGGGGAAGGCGGAAGTACACAATGAGCAGTTCTTC	CANSLGKAEVHNEQFF
-	TRBV2	-	TRBJ2-5	TGTGCCAGCATCGGGTACCAAGAGACCCAGTACTTC	CASIGYQETQYF
-	TRBV7-1	-	TRBJ2-7	TGTGCCAGCAGCTTTCACAGGGAGGAGCAGTACTTC	CASSFHREEQYF
-	TRBV15	-	TRBJ1-1	TGTGCCACCAGCAGGTCCAAGACGAACACTGAAGCTTTCTTT	CATSRSKTNTEAFF
-	TRBV5-4	-	TRBJ2-5	TGTGCCAGCGGGATCGGGGGCCAAGAGACCCAGTACTTC	CASGIGGQETQYF
-	TRBV19	-	TRBJ2-2	TGTGCCAGTAGTGTGTTCCGCACCGGGGAGCTGTTTTTT	CASSVFRTGELFF
-	TRBV4-2	-	TRBJ1-2	TGTGCCAGCAGCCAGAGACAGTTCTATGGCTACACCTTC	CASSQRQFYGYTF
TRBD1	TRBV6-5	-	TRBJ1-1	TGTGCCAGCAGTCCCCCAGGGGGGGGCACTGAAGCTTTCTTT	CASSPPGGGTEAFF
-	TRBV27	-	TRBJ1-1	TGTGCCAGCAGTTTAACGGGGGGCACTGAAGCTTTCTTT	CASSLTGGTEAFF
-	TRBV7-2	-	TRBJ2-1	TGTGCCAGCAGCTTAAGGGTTAACAATGAGCAGTTCTTC	CASSLRVNNEQFF
TRBD1	TRBV30	-	TRBJ1-3	TGTGCCTGGAAGGCCGGGACAGGGATAATTCCGGTCTCTGGAAACACCATATATTTT	CAWKAGTGIIPVSGNTIYF
-	TRBV5-8	-	TRBJ2-1	TGTGCCAGCAGCTTGGGGGACTCCTCCCTCTACAATGAGCAGTTCTTC	CASSLGDSSLYNEQFF
-	TRBV5-4	few	TRBJ1-2	TGTGCCAGCAGCTTGGTTTCAGCTAACTATGGCTACACCTTC	CASSLVSANYGYTF
TRBD1	TRBV6-6	-	TRBJ2-2	TGTGCCAGCAGTTACTCGACAGGGTACGGGGAGCTGTTTTTT	CASSYSTGYGELFF
-	TRBV14	-	TRBJ1-6	TGTGCCAGTTCATGGCAGGCAAATTCACCCCTCCACTTT	CASSWQANSPLHF
-	TRBV18	-	TRBJ1-3	TGTGCCAGCTCACCACCGGCAGGGGCAGGAAACACCATATATTTT	CASSPPAGAGNTIYF
-	TRBV29-1	-	TRBJ1-1	TGCAGCGTACAATTGAAGGCTTGGGATGTCACTGAAGCTTTCTTT	CSVQLKAWDVTEAFF
TRBD1	TRBV28	once	TRBJ2-2	TGTGCCAGCAGCACTACTACAGGGGTTACGGAGCTGTTTTTT	CASSTTTGVTELFF
TRBD1	TRBV30	-	TRBJ2-7	TGTGCCTGGAGTCCCGGGACAGGCTACGAGCAGTACTTC	CAWSPGTGYEQYF
-	TRBV14	-	TRBJ2-2	TGTGCCAGCAGCCATAAGAACACCGGGGAGCTGTTTTTT	CASSHKNTGELFF